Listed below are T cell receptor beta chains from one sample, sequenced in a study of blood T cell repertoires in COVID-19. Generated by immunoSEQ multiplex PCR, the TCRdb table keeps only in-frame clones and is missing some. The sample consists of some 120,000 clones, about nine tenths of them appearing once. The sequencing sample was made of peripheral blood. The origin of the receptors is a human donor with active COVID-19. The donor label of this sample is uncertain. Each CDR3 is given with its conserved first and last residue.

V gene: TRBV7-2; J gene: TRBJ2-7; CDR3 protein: CASSRQRGSAYEQYF
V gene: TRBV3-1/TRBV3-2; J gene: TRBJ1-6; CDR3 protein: CASSQRAGNSPLHF
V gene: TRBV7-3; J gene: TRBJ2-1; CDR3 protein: CASSPESGSNEQFF
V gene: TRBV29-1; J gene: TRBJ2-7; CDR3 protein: CSVEGPGGLTYEQYF
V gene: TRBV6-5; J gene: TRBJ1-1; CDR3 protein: CASSYAGRGMNTEAFF
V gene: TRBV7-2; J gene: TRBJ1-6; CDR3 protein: CASSPGGVNSPLHF
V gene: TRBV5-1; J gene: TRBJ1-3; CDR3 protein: CASSWGLSQEGSTIYF
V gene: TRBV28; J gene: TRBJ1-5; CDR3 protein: CASSFSGGGQPQHF
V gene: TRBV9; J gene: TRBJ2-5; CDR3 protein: CASSVVTGGRETQYF
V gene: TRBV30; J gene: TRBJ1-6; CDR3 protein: CAWSVGQPNSPLHF
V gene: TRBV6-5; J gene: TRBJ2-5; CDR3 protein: CASRQGETQYF
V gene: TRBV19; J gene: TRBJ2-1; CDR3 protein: CASRRGGDEQFF
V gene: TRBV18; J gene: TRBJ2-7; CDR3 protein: CASTTGTYEQYF
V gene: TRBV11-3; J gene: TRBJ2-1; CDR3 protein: CASSPSGGAVEQFF
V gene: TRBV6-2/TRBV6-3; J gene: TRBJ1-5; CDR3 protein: CASSPFGHSNQPQHF
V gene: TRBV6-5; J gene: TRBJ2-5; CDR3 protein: CASSYTTGLQETQYF
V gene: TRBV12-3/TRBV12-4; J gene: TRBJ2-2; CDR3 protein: CASTSGIPGELFF
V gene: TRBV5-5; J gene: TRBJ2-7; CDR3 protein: CASSRPGAYEQYF
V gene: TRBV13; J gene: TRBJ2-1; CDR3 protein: CASSLGLRGNNEQFF
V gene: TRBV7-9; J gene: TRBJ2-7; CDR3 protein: CASGRTGEAYEQYF
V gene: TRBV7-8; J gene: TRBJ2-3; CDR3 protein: CASSQTLRGPRDTQYF
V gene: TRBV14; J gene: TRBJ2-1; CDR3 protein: CASSLGGYNEQFF
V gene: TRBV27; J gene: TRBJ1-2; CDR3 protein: CASSLVGEANYGYTF
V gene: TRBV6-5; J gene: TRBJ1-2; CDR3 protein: CASSKTENYGYTF
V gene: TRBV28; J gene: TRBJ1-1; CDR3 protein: CATKLGQTEAFF
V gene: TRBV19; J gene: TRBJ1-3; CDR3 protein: CASSIDHRVGSTIYF
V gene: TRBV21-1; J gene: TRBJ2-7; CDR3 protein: CASSVRDRGRAEQYF
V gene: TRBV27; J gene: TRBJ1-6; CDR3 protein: CASSPPRTANSPLHF
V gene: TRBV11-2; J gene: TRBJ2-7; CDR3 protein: CASRYGLSQAEQYF
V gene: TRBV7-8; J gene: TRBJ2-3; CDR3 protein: CASSLRGYTQYF
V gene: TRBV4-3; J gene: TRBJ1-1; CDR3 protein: CASSQDRPAAPPEAFF
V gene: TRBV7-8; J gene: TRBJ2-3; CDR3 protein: CASSGGGIRRNTDTQYF